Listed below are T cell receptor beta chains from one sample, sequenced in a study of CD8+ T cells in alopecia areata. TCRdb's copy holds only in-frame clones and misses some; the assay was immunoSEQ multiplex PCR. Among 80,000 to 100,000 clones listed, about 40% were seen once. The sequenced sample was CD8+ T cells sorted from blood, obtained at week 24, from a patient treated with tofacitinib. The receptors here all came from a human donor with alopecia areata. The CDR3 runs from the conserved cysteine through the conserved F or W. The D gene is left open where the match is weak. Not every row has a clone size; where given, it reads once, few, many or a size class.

CASSYSENRMNTEAFF	TGTGCCAGCAGTTACTCGGAGAACAGGATGAACACTGAAGCTTTCTTT	.	16	few	TRBV6-5	TRBJ1-1
CASSGIGNEQFF	TGTGCCAGCAGCGGAATAGGCAATGAGCAGTTCTTC	.	12	many	TRBV9	TRBJ2-1
CASSFGMDLDTIYF	TGTGCCAGCAGCTTCGGGATGGATCTAGACACCATATATTTT	.	14	.	TRBV7-9	TRBJ1-3
CASSSLQGVNTEAFF	TGCGCCAGCAGCTCCTTACAGGGGGTAAACACTGAAGCTTTCTTT	TRBD1	15	.	TRBV5-1	TRBJ1-1
CASSYGPGTEAFF	TGTGCCAGCAGCTACGGACCCGGCACTGAAGCTTTCTTT	.	13	.	TRBV7-8	TRBJ1-1
CASSPQGSDEQYF	TGTGCCAGCAGCCCACAGGGTTCGGACGAGCAGTACTTC	.	13	.	TRBV7-9	TRBJ2-7
CASSPRRGETQYF	TGTGCCAGCAGCCCCCGGCGAGGGGAGACCCAGTACTTC	.	13	once	TRBV7-9	TRBJ2-5
CASSPTSGSAYEQYF	TGTGCCAGCAGCCCAACTAGCGGGAGCGCCTACGAGCAGTACTTC	TRBD2	15	.	TRBV9	TRBJ2-7
CASSLSPGQGYEQYF	TGTGCCAGCAGTTTATCCCCGGGACAGGGCTACGAGCAGTACTTC	TRBD1	15	few	TRBV28	TRBJ2-7
CASSHETGAYGYTF	TGCGCCAGCAGTCACGAGACAGGAGCCTATGGCTACACCTTC	.	14	few	TRBV23-1	TRBJ1-2
CAWSAGLAVETQYF	TGTGCCTGGAGTGCGGGACTAGCGGTAGAGACCCAGTACTTC	TRBD2	14	.	TRBV30	TRBJ2-5
CSVEDRVRGIYEQYF	TGCAGCGTTGAAGATCGGGTTCGCGGGATCTACGAGCAGTACTTC	.	15	few	TRBV29-1	TRBJ2-7
CASSQVKNEQYF	TGTGCCAGCAGCCAAGTCAAAAACGAGCAGTACTTC	.	12	few	TRBV4-2	TRBJ2-7
CASSLGSGEDYTF	TGCGCCAGCAGCTTGGGATCAGGGGAAGACTACACCTTC	.	13	few	TRBV5-1	TRBJ1-2
CASSSQGARYNEQFF	TGTGCCAGCAGCTCACAGGGGGCGCGCTACAATGAGCAGTTCTTC	TRBD1	15	few	TRBV7-8	TRBJ2-1
CASSFRDVGQPQHF	TGTGCCAGCAGTTTTCGGGACGTCGGGCAGCCCCAGCATTTT	.	14	.	TRBV27	TRBJ1-5
CATRGTGGVLSTEAFF	TGTGCCACAAGAGGAACAGGGGGTGTTCTGAGCACTGAAGCTTTCTTT	TRBD1	16	.	TRBV2	TRBJ1-1
CASSLGDGPYEQYF	TGTGCCAGCAGCTTGGGAGACGGACCCTACGAGCAGTACTTC	.	14	.	TRBV5-4	TRBJ2-7
CAWTTGVSNTEAFF	TGTGCCTGGACAACAGGGGTTTCGAACACTGAAGCTTTCTTT	TRBD1	14	.	TRBV30	TRBJ1-1
CSVEVTFPSGTALYNEQFF	TGCAGCGTTGAAGTGACCTTTCCCAGTGGGACAGCTTTATACAATGAGCAGTTCTTC	TRBD1	19	.	TRBV29-1	TRBJ2-1
CASSLGRSSYEQYF	TGTGCCAGCAGTTTGGGCCGGAGCTCCTACGAGCAGTACTTC	.	14	.	TRBV27	TRBJ2-7
CAISAAGPGTQYF	TGTGCCATCAGTGCCGCAGGCCCGGGGACCCAGTACTTC	.	13	.	TRBV10-3	TRBJ2-5
CASSQSRERRRFGYTF	TGTGCCAGCAGCCAATCACGGGAACGAAGACGGTTTGGCTACACCTTC	.	16	.	TRBV7-2	TRBJ1-2
CASSGTGFGEQYF	TGCGCCAGCAGCGGGACAGGGTTTGGCGAGCAGTACTTC	TRBD1	13	once	TRBV10-2	TRBJ2-7
CSARGLAGTNEQFF	TGCAGCGCCCGGGGACTAGCGGGAACGAATGAGCAGTTCTTC	TRBD2	14	.	TRBV29-1	TRBJ2-1
CASSVGRRTSGTQETQYF	TGTGCCAGCAGTGTTGGCAGAAGGACTAGCGGGACTCAAGAGACCCAGTACTTC	TRBD2	18	once	TRBV2	TRBJ2-5
CASSLAGGGETQYF	TGTGCCAGCAGCCTAGCGGGAGGAGGGGAGACCCAGTACTTC	TRBD2	14	.	TRBV7-9	TRBJ2-5
CASSPGQGARDTQYF	TGTGCCAGCAGCCCTGGACAGGGGGCGAGGGATACGCAGTATTTT	TRBD1	15	once	TRBV11-2	TRBJ2-3
CASSLGLAGDEQFF	TGTGCCAGCAGCTTGGGACTAGCGGGGGATGAGCAGTTCTTC	TRBD2	14	.	TRBV7-2	TRBJ2-1
CATSRDRGRYTDTQYF	TGTGCCACCAGCAGAGATAGGGGCCGGTACACAGATACGCAGTATTTT	.	16	few	TRBV15	TRBJ2-3
CASSLNGNEQFF	TGTGCCAGCAGCTTGAACGGGAATGAGCAGTTCTTC	.	12	.	TRBV5-6	TRBJ2-1
CASSLGVAEEAFF	TGTGCCAGCAGCTTAGGGGTCGCGGAAGAAGCTTTCTTT	.	13	.	TRBV7-9	TRBJ1-1
CASSSGTSYGYTF	TGTGCCAGCAGTTCGGGGACCTCCTATGGCTACACCTTC	.	13	few	TRBV6-5	TRBJ1-2
CASSYSTAGPYGYTF	TGTGCCAGCAGTTATTCCACAGCCGGGCCCTATGGCTACACCTTC	.	15	.	TRBV6-6	TRBJ1-2
CASSPYTGGDQPQHF	TGTGCCAGCAGTCCGTACACAGGGGGGGATCAGCCCCAGCATTTT	TRBD1	15	few	TRBV27	TRBJ1-5
CASSSPEETQYF	TGTGCCAGCAGTTCCCCAGAAGAGACCCAGTACTTC	.	12	few	TRBV6-5	TRBJ2-5
CASSVLASGSYEQYF	TGTGCCAGCAGTGTTTTGGCTAGCGGGAGCTACGAGCAGTACTTC	TRBD2	15	few	TRBV2	TRBJ2-7
CASSPGHGGETQYF	TGTGCCAGCAGCCCAGGCCACGGCGGGGAGACCCAGTACTTC	.	14	.	TRBV7-6	TRBJ2-5
CAWTPGPTSGQYF	TGTGCCTGGACCCCGGGCCCAACTAGTGGGCAGTACTTC	.	13	.	TRBV30	TRBJ2-7
CASSWQGAKTDTQYF	TGTGCCAGCAGCTGGCAGGGGGCTAAGACAGATACGCAGTATTTT	TRBD1	15	.	TRBV7-9	TRBJ2-3
CASSLVGSSYEQYF	TGTGCCAGCAGCTTAGTGGGAAGCTCCTACGAGCAGTACTTC	.	14	few	TRBV7-9	TRBJ2-7
CSVETRSSSYEQYF	TGCAGCGTTGAAACGAGATCGAGCTCCTACGAGCAGTACTTC	.	14	.	TRBV29-1	TRBJ2-7
CSVPPSYNEQFF	TGCAGCGTGCCCCCTTCCTACAATGAGCAGTTCTTC	.	12	.	TRBV29-1	TRBJ2-1
CASGAWGYEQYF	TGTGCCAGCGGGGCGTGGGGCTACGAGCAGTACTTC	.	12	.	TRBV27	TRBJ2-7
CASSVISTDTQYF	TGTGCCAGCAGCGTAATTAGCACAGATACGCAGTATTTT	.	13	.	TRBV9	TRBJ2-3
CASSEIDSLSSYNEQFF	TGTGCCAGCAGTGAGATAGACAGCCTCAGCTCCTACAATGAGCAGTTCTTC	.	17	.	TRBV25-1	TRBJ2-1
CASSPGLTDTGELFF	TGTGCCAGCAGTCCGGGACTAACAGACACCGGGGAGCTGTTTTTT	TRBD2	15	many	TRBV4-2	TRBJ2-2
CASSPGGDSGGYTF	TGTGCCAGCAGCCCCGGGGGGGATTCTGGCGGCTACACCTTC	.	14	.	TRBV7-9	TRBJ1-2
CASSKHEKLFF	TGTGCCAGCAGCAAACATGAAAAACTGTTTTTT	.	11	few	TRBV7-9	TRBJ1-4
CASSSDPSGYDNEQFF	TGTGCCAGCAGCTCGGACCCTAGCGGGTATGACAATGAGCAGTTCTTC	TRBD2	16	few	TRBV9	TRBJ2-1
CASSVYGTDYEQYF	TGTGCCAGCAGTGTGTACGGGACAGACTACGAGCAGTACTTC	TRBD1	14	few	TRBV27	TRBJ2-7
CSVARGQGQGYEQYF	TGCAGCGTTGCGCGGGGCCAAGGGCAGGGCTACGAGCAGTACTTC	.	15	.	TRBV29-1	TRBJ2-7
CASSQVSYSSTYEQYF	TGCGCCAGCAGCCAAGTTAGCTACTCTTCCACCTACGAGCAGTACTTC	.	16	.	TRBV4-1	TRBJ2-7
CASIRRQRFYEQYF	TGCGCCAGCATCCGTAGACAGAGATTCTACGAGCAGTACTTC	.	14	.	TRBV23-1	TRBJ2-7